Detailed here is one TCR delta chain. No antigen is known for it. Nothing much larger sits one base from this clone, and base qualities are not available. This sample stems from a study of Vδ1+ human thymocytes (dated by TCRdb to between 2018 and 2020). With regard to the full study: The study characterised mRNA-level TRG and TRD CDR3 repertoires of highly purified Vdelta1+ thymocytes from young children as a data resource. The multiplex-based CDR3 amplicon strategy had previously been validated against 5'RACE-based CDR3 amplicon generation methods.

RNA was isolated using the RNeasy mini kit, and reverse transcription was performed with Superscript III. Multiplex PCR was used to generate CDR3 amplicons, with pooled V-gene forward primers and a constant-region reverse primer carrying Illumina adaptor overhangs. Amplicons were gel-purified, then indexed with Nextera index primers over around 8 extra PCR cycles and purified with AMPure XP beads. Libraries were sequenced on an Illumina MiSeq with paired-end 250 bp reads, dual indexing and about 20% PhiX spike-in. The authors processed their data as follows. Reads were quality checked with FastQC, and TRG read pairs were merged with ea-utils fastq-join. Annotation of sequences was performed with IMGT/HighV-QUEST, only productive sequences with unambiguous V-gene assignment were retained, and clonotypes were defined by identical CDR3 sequence. VDJtools 1.1.1, tcR 2.2.3, Treemap and vegan Shannon diversity in R 3.4.4 were used for downstream analysis. TCRdb reprocessed the public reads with the caller CATT; rows with the same DNA were merged afterwards. TCRdb, not the authors, supplied the V and J calls. The sample records about 75,000 delta-chain clones, 30% to 40% of which are singletons. The top ten hold roughly 0.25% of the sample.

What the study reported, not specific to this receptor: The authors advised highly purified populations and single-cell validation, since unexpected Vdelta2 sequences could cause misinterpretation of bulk repertoire data. In contrast to oligoclonal peripheral blood repertoires, thymic TRG and TRD repertoires appeared to be highly polyclonal with Gaussian CDR3 length distributions. Although sort purity was high, about 22% of thymic TRD sequences were Vdelta2 (with a few Vdelta3), in contrast to the peripheral blood Vdelta1+ controls. Many TRG clonotypes were shared between donors (up to about 6.9x10^3), whereas TRD repertoires were essentially private (max roughly 100 shared). Donors did not cluster by age or sex, so the analyses were not stratified by age or sex.

Thymic samples were depleted of alphabeta T cells, then CD3+ TCRVdelta1+ TCRVdelta2- thymocytes were FACS-sorted. The purity of the sorted Vdelta1+ thymocytes was between roughly 97% and 99.6%. Thymic specimens were obtained from 8 paediatric patients, aged from about 5 days to 16 months, who were undergoing corrective cardiac surgery. After the thymic tissue was dispersed, mononuclear cells were isolated using a Histopaque-1077 density gradient. The staining antibodies were anti-TCRVdelta1 clone TS8.2, anti-TCRVdelta2 clone B6, anti-CD3 clone HIT3a and anti-TCRalphabeta clone IP26. The CDR3 contains 18 residues, cysteine and phenylalanine counted. Kept here is only the CDR3 DNA, which spans 54 bases and is read in frame from base 1. V gives up 3 bases and J gives up 2 bases, and the segment between their germline ends measures 22 bases. Looking up the germline V gene yields CDR1 TSWWSYY and CDR2 QGS.

This chain is built from TRDV1 and TRDJ1, and TRDD3 may be the D gene, going by 6 matching bases. This clonotype originated in a boy younger than two who had congenital heart surgery. The specimen was Vdelta1+ gamma-delta thymocytes from the thymus. Reading the label with the study, this specimen's cell subset or site is: FACS-sorted CD3+ TCRalphabeta- TCRVdelta1+ TCRVdelta2- thymocytes. The bases are TGTGCTCTTGGGGAGAGACTTGGGCTGGGGAAGGTTACCGATAAACTCATCTTT. It encodes CALGERLGLGKVTDKLIF.